This T cell receptor beta chain was documented in a study of blood T cell repertoires in COVID-19 (dated by TCRdb to 2019 to 2021). Looking at the study overall: Samples covering the acute and convalescent phases of COVID-19 were provided by collaborators in the United States, Italy and Spain. Deeply sampled blood TCRbeta repertoires from subjects exposed to, actively infected with, or recovered from COVID-19 were included in the dataset. Samples came from the ongoing ImmuneRACE study (first 160 participants) plus 1,254 subjects from 6 global collaborators. Where HLA class I and class II types were available, the types were taken from metadata supplied by the sample provider, not from assay-based typing. The sample metadata nearly always contained a de-identified subject ID, COVID-19 status, age in years and sex. The material from the prospective study consisted of cDNA or gDNA derived from T cells, B-cell-depleted T cells, or PBMCs. The repertoires were released in a freely available public database intended as a resource for research on the immune response to SARS-CoV-2.

Based on the germline V gene, the CDR1 and CDR2 sequences are SGHVS and FNYEAQ. From V the trimming removes 4 bases and from J it removes 4 bases, while the gene matches leave 5 bases of the junction unaccounted for. Taken from cysteine to phenylalanine, the CDR3 has 14 residues. The sequence is cut down to CDR3 DNA, 42 bases in frame from base 1. Details on this clone: Its antigen has not been determined. No base-level quality is on record; no much larger clone is a single base apart.

TCRbeta CDR3 regions were amplified from genomic DNA using the immunoSEQ Assay, a bias-controlled multiplex PCR. The authors' analysis ran thus. Within the assay, amplification of reference gene primers was used to estimate how many nucleated cells each sample contained. To quantify the absolute abundance of each unique TCRbeta CDR3 rearrangement, sequence reads were collapsed and filtered. For each sample, productive Simpson clonality was calculated as the square root of Simpson's diversity index across productive rearrangements. TCRdb retrieved this table from immuneACCESS and kept in-frame rearrangements only. Not all clones are present; in checked studies, unresolved V genes account for under half, and no reason is known for the remainder. That table supplies the V and J calls and clone size; D and trimming were determined from the DNA. Counted in this sample were about 260,000 clones; around four fifths of them appeared once. Approximately 4.5% of the sample is taken by the ten largest.

Enrolling through a virtual design, the prospective study's participants ranged in age from roughly 18 to 89 years and lived across more than 20 United States geographic areas. Cohort assignment in the prospective study relied on participant-reported clinical history from a screening survey and a study questionnaire. Mobile phlebotomists in the prospective study collected whole blood, serum and a nasopharyngeal or oropharyngeal swab from every participant. Prospective study participants could optionally give additional blood draws and questionnaires over an approximately two-month period. Blood samples from the prospective study were shipped frozen or at room temperature prior to DNA extraction. Points the paper makes about the study in general: The amount of clinical and demographic metadata varied by source and participant and was provided uncurated.

Material: PBMCs or T cells enriched from blood (not recorded which). The chain links TRBV7-6 with TRBJ1-2, and 8 junctional nucleotides match TRBD1. This receptor was identified in a man aged 25-40 years with acute COVID-19. The DNA sequence is TGTGCCAGCAGCTCAACAGGGGGAGGCTATGGCTACACCTTC. This codes for CASSSTGGGYGYTF.